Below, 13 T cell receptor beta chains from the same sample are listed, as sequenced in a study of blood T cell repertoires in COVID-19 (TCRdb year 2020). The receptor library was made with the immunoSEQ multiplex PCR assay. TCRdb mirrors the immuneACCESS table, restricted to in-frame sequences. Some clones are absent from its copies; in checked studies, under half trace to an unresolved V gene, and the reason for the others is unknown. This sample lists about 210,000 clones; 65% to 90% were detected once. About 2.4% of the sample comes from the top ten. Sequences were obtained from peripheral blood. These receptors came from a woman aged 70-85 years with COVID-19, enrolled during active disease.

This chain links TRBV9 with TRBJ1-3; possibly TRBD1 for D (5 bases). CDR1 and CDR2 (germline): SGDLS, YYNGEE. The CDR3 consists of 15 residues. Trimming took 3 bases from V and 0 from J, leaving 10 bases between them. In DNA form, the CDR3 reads TGTGCCAGCAGCGAACAGGTCAGCTCTGGAAACACCATATATTTT. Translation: CASSEQVSSGNTIYF.

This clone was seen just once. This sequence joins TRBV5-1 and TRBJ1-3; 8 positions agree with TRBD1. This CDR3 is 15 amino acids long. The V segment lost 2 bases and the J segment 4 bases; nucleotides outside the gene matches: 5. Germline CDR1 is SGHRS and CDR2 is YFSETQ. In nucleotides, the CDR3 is TGCGCCAGCAGCTTAAGGACAGGGTCCGGAAACACCATATATTTT. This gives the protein CASSLRTGSGNTIYF. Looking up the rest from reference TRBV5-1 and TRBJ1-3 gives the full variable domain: KAGVTQTPRYLIKTRGQQVTLSCSPISGHRSVSWYQQTPGQGLQFLFEYFSETQRNKGNFPGRFSGRQFSNSRSEMNVSTLELGDSALYLCASSLRTGSGNTIYFGEGSWLTVV.

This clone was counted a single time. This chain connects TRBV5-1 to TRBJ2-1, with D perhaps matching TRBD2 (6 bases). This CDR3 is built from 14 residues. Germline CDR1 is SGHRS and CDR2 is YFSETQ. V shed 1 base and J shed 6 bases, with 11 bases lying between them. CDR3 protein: CASSLQTGGNEQFF. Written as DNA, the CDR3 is TGCGCCAGCAGCTTGCAGACCGGGGGCAATGAGCAGTTCTTC.

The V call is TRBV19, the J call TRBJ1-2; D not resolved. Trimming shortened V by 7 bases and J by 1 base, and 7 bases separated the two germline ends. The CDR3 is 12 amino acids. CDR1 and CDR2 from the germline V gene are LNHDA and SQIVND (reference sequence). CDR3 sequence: CASNRGNYGYTF. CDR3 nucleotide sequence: TGTGCCAGTAACCGGGGTAACTATGGCTACACCTTC.

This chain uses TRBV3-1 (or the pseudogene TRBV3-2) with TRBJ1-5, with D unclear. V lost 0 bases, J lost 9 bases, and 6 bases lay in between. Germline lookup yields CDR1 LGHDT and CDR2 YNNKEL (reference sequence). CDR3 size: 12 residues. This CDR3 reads CASSQDPGPQHF. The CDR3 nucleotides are TGTGCCAGCAGCCAAGACCCCGGGCCCCAGCATTTT.

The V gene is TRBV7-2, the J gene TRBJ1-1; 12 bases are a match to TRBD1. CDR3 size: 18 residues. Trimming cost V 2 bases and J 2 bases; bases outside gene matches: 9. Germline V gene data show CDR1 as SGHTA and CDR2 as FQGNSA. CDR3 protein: CASSLFSGTGGGNTEAFF. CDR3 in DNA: TGTGCCAGCAGCTTATTTTCCGGGACAGGGGGCGGTAACACTGAAGCTTTCTTT.

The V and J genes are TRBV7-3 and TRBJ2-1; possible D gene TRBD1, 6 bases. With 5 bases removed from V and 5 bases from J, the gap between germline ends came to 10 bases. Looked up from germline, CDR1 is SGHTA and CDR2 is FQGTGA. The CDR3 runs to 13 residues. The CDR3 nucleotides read TGTGCCAGCAGCCGGACAGCGGACAATGAGCAGTTCTTC. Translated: CASSRTADNEQFF. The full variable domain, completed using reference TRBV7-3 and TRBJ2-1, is GAGVSQTPSNKVTEKGKYVELRCDPISGHTALYWYRQSLGQGPEFLIYFQGTGAADDSGLPNDRFFAVRPEGSVSTLKIQRTERGDSAVYLCASSRTADNEQFFGPGTRLTVL.

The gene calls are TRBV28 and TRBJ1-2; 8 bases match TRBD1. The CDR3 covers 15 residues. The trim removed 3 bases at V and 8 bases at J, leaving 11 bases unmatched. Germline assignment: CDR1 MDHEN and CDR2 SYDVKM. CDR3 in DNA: TGTGCCAGCAGTTTGCAGTTCAGGGGGCCTCTAGGCTACACCTTC. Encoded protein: CASSLQFRGPLGYTF.

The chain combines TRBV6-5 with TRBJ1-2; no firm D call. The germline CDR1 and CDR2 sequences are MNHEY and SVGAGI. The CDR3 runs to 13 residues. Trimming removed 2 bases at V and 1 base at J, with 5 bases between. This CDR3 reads CASSYEHNYGYTF. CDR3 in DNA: TGTGCCAGCAGTTACGAACATAACTATGGCTACACCTTC.

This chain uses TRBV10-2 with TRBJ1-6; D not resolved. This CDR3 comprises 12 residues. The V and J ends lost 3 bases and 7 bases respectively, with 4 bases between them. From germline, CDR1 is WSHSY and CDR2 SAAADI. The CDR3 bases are TGCGCCAGCAGTGATCAGAATTCACCCCTCCACTTT. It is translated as CASSDQNSPLHF.

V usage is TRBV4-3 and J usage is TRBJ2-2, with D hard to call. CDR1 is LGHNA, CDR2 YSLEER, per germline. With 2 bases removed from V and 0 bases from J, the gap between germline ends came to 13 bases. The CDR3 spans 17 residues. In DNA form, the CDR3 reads TGCGCCAGCAGCCAACGTTTGGGCCCCGCGAACACCGGGGAGCTGTTTTTT. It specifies CASSQRLGPANTGELFF.

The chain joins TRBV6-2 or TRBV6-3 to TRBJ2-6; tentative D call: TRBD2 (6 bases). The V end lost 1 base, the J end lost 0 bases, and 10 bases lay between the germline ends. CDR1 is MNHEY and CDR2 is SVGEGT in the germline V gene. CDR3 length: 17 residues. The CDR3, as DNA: TGTGCCAGCAGTTACTGGGGACTGAGCTCTGGGGCCAACGTCCTGACTTTC. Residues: CASSYWGLSSGANVLTF.

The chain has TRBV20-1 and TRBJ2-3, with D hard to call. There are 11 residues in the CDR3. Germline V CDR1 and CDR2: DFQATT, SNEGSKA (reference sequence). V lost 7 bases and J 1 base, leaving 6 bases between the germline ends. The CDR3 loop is CSVGGTDTQYF. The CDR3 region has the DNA TGCAGTGTCGGAGGCACAGATACGCAGTATTTT.